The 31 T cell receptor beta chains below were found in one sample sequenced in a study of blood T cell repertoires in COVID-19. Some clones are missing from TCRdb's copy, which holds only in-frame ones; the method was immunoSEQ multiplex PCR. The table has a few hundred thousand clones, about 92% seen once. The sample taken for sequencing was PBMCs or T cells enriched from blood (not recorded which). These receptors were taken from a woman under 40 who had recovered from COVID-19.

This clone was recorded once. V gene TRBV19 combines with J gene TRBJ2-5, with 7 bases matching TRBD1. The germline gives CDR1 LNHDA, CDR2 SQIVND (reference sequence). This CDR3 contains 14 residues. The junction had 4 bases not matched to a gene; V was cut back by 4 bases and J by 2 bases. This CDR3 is CASSSGQAQETQYF. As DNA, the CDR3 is TGTGCCAGTAGTAGTGGACAGGCACAAGAGACCCAGTACTTC.

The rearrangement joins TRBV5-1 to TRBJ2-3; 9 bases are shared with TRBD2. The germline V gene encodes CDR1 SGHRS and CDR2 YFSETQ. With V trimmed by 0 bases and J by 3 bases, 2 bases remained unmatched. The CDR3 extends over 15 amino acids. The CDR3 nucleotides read TGCGCCAGCAGCTTGGTGACTAGCGGAACAGATACGCAGTATTTT. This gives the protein CASSLVTSGTDTQYF.

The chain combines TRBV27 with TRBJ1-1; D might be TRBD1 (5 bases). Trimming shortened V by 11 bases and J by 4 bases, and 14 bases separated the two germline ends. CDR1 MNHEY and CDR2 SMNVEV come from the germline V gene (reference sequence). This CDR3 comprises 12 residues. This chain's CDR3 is CASRTGGTEAFF. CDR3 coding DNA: TGTGCCTCCAGGACGGGGGGCACTGAAGCTTTCTTT.

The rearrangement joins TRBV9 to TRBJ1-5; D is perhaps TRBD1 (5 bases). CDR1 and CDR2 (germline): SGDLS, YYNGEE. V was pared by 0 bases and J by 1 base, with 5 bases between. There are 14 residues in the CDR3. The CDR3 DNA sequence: TGTGCCAGCAGCGTAGGACAGAGCAATCAGCCCCAGCATTTT. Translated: CASSVGQSNQPQHF.

The CDR3 loop reads CASSSATGLSMGSGANVLTF. In DNA, the CDR3 is TGTGCCAGCAGCTCCGCTACAGGGTTATCAATGGGGTCTGGGGCCAACGTCCTGACTTTC. V gene TRBV5-5 combines with J gene TRBJ2-6; a weak D match, TRBD1 (6 bases). CDR1 and CDR2 from the germline V gene are SGHKS and YYEKEE (reference sequence). V lost 3 bases, J lost 1 base, and 23 bases lay in between. This CDR3 is 20 amino acids long. Variable domain in full (rest from reference TRBV5-5 and TRBJ2-6): DAGVTQSPTHLIKTRGQQVTLRCSPISGHKSVSWYQQVLGQGPQFIFQYYEKEERGRGNFPDRFSARQFPNYSSELNVNALLLGDSALYLCASSSATGLSMGSGANVLTFGAGSRLTVL.

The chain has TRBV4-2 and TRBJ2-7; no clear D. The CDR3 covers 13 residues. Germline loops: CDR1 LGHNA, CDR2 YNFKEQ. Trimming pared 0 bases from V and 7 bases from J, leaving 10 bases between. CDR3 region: CASSQEYPGEQYF. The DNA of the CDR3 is TGTGCCAGCAGCCAAGAGTACCCCGGGGAGCAGTACTTC.

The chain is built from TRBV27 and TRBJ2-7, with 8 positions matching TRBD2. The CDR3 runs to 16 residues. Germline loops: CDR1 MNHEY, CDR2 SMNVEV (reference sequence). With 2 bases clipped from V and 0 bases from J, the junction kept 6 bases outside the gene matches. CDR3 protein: CASSLRGGLSSYEQYF. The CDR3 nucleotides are TGTGCCAGCAGTTTACGGGGGGGGCTCAGCTCCTACGAGCAGTACTTC.

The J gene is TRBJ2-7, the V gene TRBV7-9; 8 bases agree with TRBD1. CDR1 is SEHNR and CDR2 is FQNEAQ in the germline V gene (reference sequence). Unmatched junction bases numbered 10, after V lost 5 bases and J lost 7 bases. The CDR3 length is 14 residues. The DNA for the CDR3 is TGTGCCAGCAGCGCCGGGACAGGTCCCGGAGAGCAGTACTTC. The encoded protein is CASSAGTGPGEQYF.

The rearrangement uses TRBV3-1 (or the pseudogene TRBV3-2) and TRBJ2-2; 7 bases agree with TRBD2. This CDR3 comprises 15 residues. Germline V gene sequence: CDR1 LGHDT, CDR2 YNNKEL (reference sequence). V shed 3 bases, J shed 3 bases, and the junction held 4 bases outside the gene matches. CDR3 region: CASSQRLADTGELFF. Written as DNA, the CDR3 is TGTGCCAGCAGCCAGAGACTAGCTGACACCGGGGAGCTGTTTTTT.

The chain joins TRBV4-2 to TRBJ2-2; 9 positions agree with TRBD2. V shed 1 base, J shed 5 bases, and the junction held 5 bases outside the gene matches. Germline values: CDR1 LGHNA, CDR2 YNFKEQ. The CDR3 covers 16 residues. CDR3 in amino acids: CASSQAPAGGTGELFF. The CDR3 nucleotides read TGTGCCAGCAGCCAAGCCCCAGCGGGAGGTACCGGGGAGCTGTTTTTT.

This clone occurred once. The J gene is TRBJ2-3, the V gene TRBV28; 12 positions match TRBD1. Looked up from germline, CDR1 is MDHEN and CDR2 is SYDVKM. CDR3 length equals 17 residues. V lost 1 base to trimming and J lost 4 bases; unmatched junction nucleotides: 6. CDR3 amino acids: CASSLLSGTGGADTQYF. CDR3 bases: TGTGCCAGCAGTTTATTGTCGGGGACAGGGGGCGCAGATACGCAGTATTTT.

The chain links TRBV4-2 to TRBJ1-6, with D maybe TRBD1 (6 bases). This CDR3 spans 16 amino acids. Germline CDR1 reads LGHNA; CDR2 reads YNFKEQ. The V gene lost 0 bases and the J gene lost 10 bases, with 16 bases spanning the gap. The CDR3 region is CASSQEIETGRSPLHF. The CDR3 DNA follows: TGTGCCAGCAGCCAAGAAATAGAGACAGGTCGATCACCCCTCCACTTT.

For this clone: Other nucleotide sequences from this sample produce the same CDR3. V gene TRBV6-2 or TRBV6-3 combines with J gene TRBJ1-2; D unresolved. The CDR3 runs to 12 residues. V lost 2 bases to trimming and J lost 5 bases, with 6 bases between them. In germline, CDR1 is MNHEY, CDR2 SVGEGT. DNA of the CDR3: TGTGCCAGCAGTTACGCGGGATATGGCTACACCTTC. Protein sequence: CASSYAGYGYTF.

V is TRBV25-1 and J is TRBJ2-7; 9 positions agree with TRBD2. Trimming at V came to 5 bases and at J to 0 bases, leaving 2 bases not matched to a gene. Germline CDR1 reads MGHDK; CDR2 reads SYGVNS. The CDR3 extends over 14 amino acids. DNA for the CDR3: TGTGCCAGCAGTCTTAGCGGGAGCTCCTACGAGCAGTACTTC. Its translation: CASSLSGSSYEQYF.

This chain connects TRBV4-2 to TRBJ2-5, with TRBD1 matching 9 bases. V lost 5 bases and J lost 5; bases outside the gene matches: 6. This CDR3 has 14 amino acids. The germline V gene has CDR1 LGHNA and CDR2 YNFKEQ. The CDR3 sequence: CASSSRQGDETQYF. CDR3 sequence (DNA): TGTGCCAGCAGCTCCCGACAGGGGGATGAGACCCAGTACTTC.

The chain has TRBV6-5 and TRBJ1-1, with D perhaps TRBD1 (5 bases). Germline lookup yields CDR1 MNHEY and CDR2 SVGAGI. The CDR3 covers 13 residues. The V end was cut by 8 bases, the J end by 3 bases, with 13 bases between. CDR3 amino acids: CASGRGDDTEAFF. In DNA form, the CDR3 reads TGTGCCAGCGGGAGGGGCGATGACACTGAAGCTTTCTTT.

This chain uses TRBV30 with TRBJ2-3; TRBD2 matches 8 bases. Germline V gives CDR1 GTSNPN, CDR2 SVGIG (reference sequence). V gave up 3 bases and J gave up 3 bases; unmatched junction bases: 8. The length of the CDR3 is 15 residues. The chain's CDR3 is CAWRWAGGLTDTQYF. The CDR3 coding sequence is TGTGCCTGGAGGTGGGCGGGGGGCTTGACAGATACGCAGTATTTT.

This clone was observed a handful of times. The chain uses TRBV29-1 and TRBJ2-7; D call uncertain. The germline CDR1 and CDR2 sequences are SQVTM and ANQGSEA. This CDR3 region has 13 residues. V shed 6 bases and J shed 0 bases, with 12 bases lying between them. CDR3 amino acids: CSVLQVSSYEQYF. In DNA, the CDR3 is TGCAGCGTCCTTCAGGTCTCCTCCTACGAGCAGTACTTC.

The CDR3 DNA follows: TGTGCCAGCAGCTTAGCTTTTCGGACTAGCGGGGGGAAAAACACCGGGGAGCTGTTTTTT. This encodes CASSLAFRTSGGKNTGELFF. This chain connects TRBV7-6 to TRBJ2-2; 14 bases align to TRBD2. CDR1 is SGHVS and CDR2 is FNYEAQ in the germline V gene. The CDR3 has 20 residues. Trimming cost V 0 bases and J 2 bases; bases outside gene matches: 8.

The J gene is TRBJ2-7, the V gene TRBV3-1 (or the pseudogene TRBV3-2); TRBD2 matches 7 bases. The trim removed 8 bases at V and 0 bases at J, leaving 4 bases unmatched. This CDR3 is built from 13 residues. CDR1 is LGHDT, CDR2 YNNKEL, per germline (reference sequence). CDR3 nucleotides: TGTGCCAGCGGGAGGGCCCTCTCCTACGAGCAGTACTTC. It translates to CASGRALSYEQYF.

The chain's CDR3 is CASSPEGIAGITDTQYF. CDR3 nucleotide sequence: TGTGCCAGCAGCCCCGAGGGAATAGCGGGGATCACAGATACGCAGTATTTT. The chain combines TRBV9 with TRBJ2-3, with 8 bases lining up with TRBD2. Germline-derived CDR1 and CDR2 are SGDLS and YYNGEE. With V trimmed by 4 bases and J by 2 bases, 12 bases remained unmatched. The CDR3 is made up of 17 amino acids.

CDR3 residues: CASSVGDRTYEQYF. The CDR3 DNA sequence: TGTGCCAGCAGCGTAGGGGACAGAACCTACGAGCAGTACTTC. The V call is TRBV9, the J call TRBJ2-7, with 7 positions matching TRBD1. Per the germline V gene, CDR1 is SGDLS and CDR2 is YYNGEE. Trimming at V came to 0 bases and at J to 2 bases, leaving 2 bases not matched to a gene. The CDR3 loop spans 14 amino acids.

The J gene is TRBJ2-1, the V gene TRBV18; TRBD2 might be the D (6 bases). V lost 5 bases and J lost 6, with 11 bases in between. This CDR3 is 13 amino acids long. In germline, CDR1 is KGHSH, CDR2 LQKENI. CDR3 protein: CASSSTRSNEQFF. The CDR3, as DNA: TGTGCCAGCTCATCGACTAGAAGCAATGAGCAGTTCTTC.

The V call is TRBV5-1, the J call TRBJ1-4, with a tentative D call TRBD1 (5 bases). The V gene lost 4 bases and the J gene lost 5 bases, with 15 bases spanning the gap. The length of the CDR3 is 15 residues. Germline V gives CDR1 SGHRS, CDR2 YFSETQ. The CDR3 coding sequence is TGCGCCAGCAGCCTACTTCAGGGAAGGAATGAAAAACTGTTTTTT. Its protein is CASSLLQGRNEKLFF.

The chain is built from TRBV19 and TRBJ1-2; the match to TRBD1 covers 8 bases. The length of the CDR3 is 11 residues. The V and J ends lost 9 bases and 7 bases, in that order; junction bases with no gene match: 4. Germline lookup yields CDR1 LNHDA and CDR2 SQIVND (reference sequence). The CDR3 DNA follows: TGTGCCAGCCAGACAGGGGCTGGCTACACCTTC. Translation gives CASQTGAGYTF.

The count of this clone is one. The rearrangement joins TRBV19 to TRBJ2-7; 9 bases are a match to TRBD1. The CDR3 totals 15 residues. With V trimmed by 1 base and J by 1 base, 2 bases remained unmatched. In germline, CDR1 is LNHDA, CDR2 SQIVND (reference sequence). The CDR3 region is CASSIGTGVSYEQYF. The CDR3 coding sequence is TGTGCCAGTAGTATAGGGACAGGGGTTTCCTACGAGCAGTACTTC.

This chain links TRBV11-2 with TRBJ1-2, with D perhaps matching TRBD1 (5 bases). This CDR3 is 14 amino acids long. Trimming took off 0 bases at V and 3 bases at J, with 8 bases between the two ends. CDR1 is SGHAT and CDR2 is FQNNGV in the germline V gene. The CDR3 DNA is TGTGCCAGCAGCTTAGATCCGGGGGACTATGGCTACACCTTC. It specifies CASSLDPGDYGYTF. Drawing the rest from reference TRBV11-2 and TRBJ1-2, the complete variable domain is EAGVAQSPRYKIIEKRQSVAFWCNPISGHATLYWYQQILGQGPKLLIQFQNNGVVDDSQLPKDRFSAERLKGVDSTLKIQPAKLEDSAVYLCASSLDPGDYGYTFGSGTRLTVV.

CDR3 in amino acids: CASGDTQYF. The CDR3 region has the DNA TGTGCGTCGGGAGATACGCAGTATTTT. The V gene is TRBV27, the J gene TRBJ2-3, with D hard to call. The CDR3 runs 9 residues. The V gene's germline CDR1 is MNHEY and CDR2 SMNVEV (reference sequence).

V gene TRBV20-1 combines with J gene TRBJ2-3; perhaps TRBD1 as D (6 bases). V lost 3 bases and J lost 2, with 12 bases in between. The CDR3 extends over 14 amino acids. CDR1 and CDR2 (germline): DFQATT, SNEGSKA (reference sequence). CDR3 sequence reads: CSASTRGYTDTQYF. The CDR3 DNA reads TGCAGTGCTAGTACGAGGGGGTACACAGATACGCAGTATTTT.

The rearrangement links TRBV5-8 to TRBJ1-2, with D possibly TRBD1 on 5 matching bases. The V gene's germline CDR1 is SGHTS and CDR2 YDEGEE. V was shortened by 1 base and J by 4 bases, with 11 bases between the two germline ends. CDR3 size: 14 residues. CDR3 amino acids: CASSLTGLRYGYTF. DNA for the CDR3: TGTGCCAGCAGCTTGACAGGCCTCCGCTATGGCTACACCTTC.

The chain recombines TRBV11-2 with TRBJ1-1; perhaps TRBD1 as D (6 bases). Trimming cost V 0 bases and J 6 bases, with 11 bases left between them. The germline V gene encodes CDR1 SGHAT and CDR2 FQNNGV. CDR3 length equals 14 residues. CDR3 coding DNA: TGTGCCAGCAGCTTAGACCGACAGGTCGCTGAAGCTTTCTTT. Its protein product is CASSLDRQVAEAFF.